This entry lists 15 T cell receptor beta chains sequenced from one sample in a study of blood T cell repertoires in COVID-19. Here immunoSEQ multiplex PCR was the method, and the copy in TCRdb shows in-frame clones only, minus some. Of about 70,000 clones in the sample, around 86% were seen once. What was sequenced was peripheral blood. The origin of the receptors is a woman older than 75 with active or convalescent COVID-19.

V gene TRBV6-5 combines with J gene TRBJ1-6; D may be TRBD1 (5 bases). The CDR3 sequence is 16 residues long. Germline CDR1 reads MNHEY; CDR2 reads SVGAGI. The germline V and J ends were trimmed by 0 bases and 8 bases, with 14 bases remaining between them. CDR3 region: CASSYSQGRDYSPLHF. The CDR3, as DNA: TGTGCCAGCAGTTACTCCCAGGGCAGAGACTATTCACCCCTCCACTTT.

This chain connects TRBV5-4 to TRBJ2-1, with 12 bases identical to TRBD2. Looked up from germline, CDR1 is SGHNT and CDR2 is YYREEE (reference sequence). This CDR3 has 16 amino acids. With V trimmed by 3 bases and J by 8 bases, 9 bases remained unmatched. This CDR3 reads CASSSGLAGGMDEQFF. The CDR3 DNA reads TGTGCCAGCAGCTCGGGGCTAGCGGGGGGGATGGATGAGCAGTTCTTC.

The chain links TRBV2 to TRBJ2-1; 7 nucleotides agree with TRBD1. Germline V gene sequence: CDR1 SNHLY, CDR2 FYNNEI. This CDR3 has 15 residues. Unmatched junction bases numbered 4, after V lost 5 bases and J lost 0 bases. DNA of the CDR3: TGTGCCAGCAGTCGGACAGGCGGCTCCTACAATGAGCAGTTCTTC. Amino acids: CASSRTGGSYNEQFF.

The V and J genes are TRBV2 and TRBJ1-6, with 8 bases that match TRBD1. CDR3 size: 12 residues. J was trimmed by 8 bases and V by 9 bases; bases with no gene match: 3. From germline, CDR1 is SNHLY and CDR2 FYNNEI. Here the CDR3 reads CARTGVDSPLHF. CDR3 sequence (DNA): TGTGCCAGGACAGGGGTAGATTCACCCCTCCACTTT. Full variable domain (outside the CDR3, taken from reference TRBV2 and TRBJ1-6): EPEVTQTPSHQVTQMGQEVILRCVPISNHLYFYWYRQILGQKVEFLVSFYNNEISEKSEIFDDQFSVERPDGSNFTLKIRSTKLEDSAMYFCARTGVDSPLHFGNGTRLTVT.

This rearrangement joins TRBV3-1 (or the pseudogene TRBV3-2) to TRBJ1-4, with a tentative D call TRBD1 (6 bases). V was trimmed by 4 bases and J by 7 bases, leaving 16 bases between them. Germline CDR1 and CDR2: LGHDT and YNNKEL (reference sequence). This CDR3 has 15 amino acids. CDR3 coding DNA: TGTGCCAGCAGCCCCCTGGGCGGGGGGGCTGAAAAACTGTTTTTT. It codes for CASSPLGGGAEKLFF.

This clone occurred a few times. The chain links TRBV3-1 (or the pseudogene TRBV3-2) to TRBJ1-1; D is ambiguous. This CDR3 region has 13 residues. Trimming removed 4 bases at V and 9 bases at J, with 15 bases between. Per germline, CDR1 LGHDT and CDR2 YNNKEL (reference sequence). This CDR3 reads CASSPNEANKAFF. CDR3 nucleotide sequence: TGTGCCAGCAGCCCGAACGAGGCAAACAAAGCTTTCTTT.

The chain has TRBV7-2 and TRBJ1-5; 10 bases line up with TRBD1. The V and J ends lost 5 bases and 0 bases, in that order; junction bases with no gene match: 4. This CDR3 contains 16 residues. Germline CDR1 is SGHTA and CDR2 is FQGNSA. CDR3 protein: CASSPGTGASNQPQHF. As DNA, the CDR3 is TGTGCCAGCAGCCCAGGGACAGGGGCTAGCAATCAGCCCCAGCATTTT. The full variable domain, its missing parts supplied by reference TRBV7-2 and TRBJ1-5, is GAGVSQSPSNKVTEKGKDVELRCDPISGHTALYWYRQSLGQGLEFLIYFQGNSAPDKSGLPSDRFSAERTGGSVSTLTIQRTQQEDSAVYLCASSPGTGASNQPQHFGDGTRLSIL.

This clone was counted a single time. This chain links TRBV18 with TRBJ1-2; a weak D match, TRBD1 (5 bases). The CDR3 runs to 14 residues. Trimming took off 6 bases at V and 0 bases at J, with 11 bases between the two ends. The germline gives CDR1 KGHSH, CDR2 LQKENI. The DNA for the CDR3 is TGTGCCAGCTCTAAAGAAGGGGCTAACTATGGCTACACCTTC. It translates to CASSKEGANYGYTF. The full variable domain, rest sourced from reference TRBV18 and TRBJ1-2, is NAGVMQNPRHLVRRRGQEARLRCSPMKGHSHVYWYRQLPEEGLKFMVYLQKENIIDESGMPKERFSAEFPKEGPSILRIQQVVRGDSAAYFCASSKEGANYGYTFGSGTRLTVV.

The sample holds one count of this clone. This chain uses TRBV5-1 with TRBJ2-1; D is possibly TRBD2 (7 bases). There are 16 residues in the CDR3. Per germline, CDR1 SGHRS and CDR2 YFSETQ. V was cut by 2 bases and J by 3 bases, with 15 bases left in between. The CDR3 DNA is TGCGCCAGCAGCTTTCGAGGGGGGGCCCTCTACAATGAGCAGTTCTTC. It is translated as CASSFRGGALYNEQFF.

J is TRBJ2-1 and V is TRBV7-8, with D perhaps TRBD1 (5 bases). With 5 bases removed from V and 7 bases from J, the gap between germline ends came to 21 bases. This CDR3 region has 16 residues. Germline assignment: CDR1 SGHVS and CDR2 FQNEAQ. The CDR3 coding sequence is TGTGCCAGCAGCCCATCGACAGCCCAAGCTTATAATGAGCAGTTCTTC. Encoded protein: CASSPSTAQAYNEQFF.

The chain has TRBV2 and TRBJ2-5, with D perhaps TRBD2 (5 bases). Germline V lookup: CDR1 SNHLY, CDR2 FYNNEI. V lost 7 bases, J lost 4 bases, and 16 bases lay in between. The CDR3 consists of 14 residues. The CDR3 protein is CASTPGLGRETQYF. As DNA, the CDR3 is TGTGCCAGCACCCCGGGGTTAGGCCGAGAGACCCAGTACTTC.

V is TRBV3-1 (or the pseudogene TRBV3-2) and J is TRBJ1-3; no firm D call. V lost 3 bases to trimming and J lost 8 bases, with 8 bases between them. The CDR3 totals 12 residues. Per the germline V gene, CDR1 is LGHDT and CDR2 is YNNKEL (reference sequence). The CDR3 DNA sequence: TGTGCCAGCAGCCACGGGTGGGACACCATATATTTT. This translates into CASSHGWDTIYF.

Only a few counts were recorded for this clone. V and J are TRBV5-6 and TRBJ2-7; 7 bases align to TRBD2. From germline, CDR1 is SGHDT and CDR2 YYEEEE. The CDR3 loop spans 12 amino acids. With V trimmed by 5 bases and J by 6 bases, 5 bases remained unmatched. DNA for the CDR3: TGTGCCAGCAGTGGGGGGGTGCGCGAGCAGTACTTC. As protein: CASSGGVREQYF.

V gene TRBV10-3 combines with J gene TRBJ2-3; 12 nucleotides match TRBD2. V dropped 3 bases and J dropped 8; count of bases not matched to a gene: 12. The CDR3 is 17 amino acids. In germline, CDR1 is ENHRY, CDR2 SYGVKD. The CDR3 DNA reads as TGTGCCATCAGTGAAGGAGGGGCTAGCGGGGGGGCCCCTACGCAGTATTTT. Encoded protein: CAISEGGASGGAPTQYF.

This clone has a single count. The chain couples TRBV9 to TRBJ2-7; D not certain. Germline values: CDR1 SGDLS, CDR2 YYNGEE. The CDR3 is 13 amino acids. Trimming left V 4 bases short and J 6 bases short, with 14 bases between. CDR3 sequence reads: CASSPNGVSEQYF. CDR3 sequence (DNA): TGTGCCAGCAGCCCAAATGGAGTCTCCGAGCAGTACTTC. The full variable domain, rest sourced from reference TRBV9 and TRBJ2-7, is DSGVTQTPKHLITATGQRVTLRCSPRSGDLSVYWYQQSLDQGLQFLIQYYNGEERAKGNILERFSAQQFPDLHSELNLSSLELGDSALYFCASSPNGVSEQYFGPGTRLTVT.